The source of this T cell receptor beta chain is a study of blood T cell repertoires in COVID-19. Study context: COVID-19 samples, acute and convalescent, were from the United States, Italy and Spain.

Profiling relied on immunoSEQ multiplex PCR, and the TCRdb table lists in-frame clones only, not all of them. Of around 320,000 clones listed, 90% are singletons. This CDR3 is 13 amino acids long. Germline V gene sequence: CDR1 KGHDR, CDR2 SFDVKD. V was pared by 3 bases and J by 5 bases, with 9 bases between. Grouping used clinical history reported by participants in a survey and questionnaire. This sequence originates from a woman under 40 who had been exposed to COVID-19. The V call is TRBV24-1, the J call TRBJ1-2, with D perhaps TRBD1 (6 bases). The source material was PBMCs or T cells enriched from blood (not recorded which). CDR3 protein: CATSDTDRYGYTF. For the CDR3, the DNA is TGTGCCACCAGTGATACGGACAGATATGGCTACACCTTC.